These 2 T cell receptor beta chains share one sample of origin, sequenced in a study of control samples from healthy donors and cancer patients. Profiled with immunoSEQ multiplex PCR; TCRdb holds only in-frame clones, not every one. The sample lists about 140,000 clones, roughly nine tenths occurring once. Material for sequencing was blood. The source is a woman in her thirties in good health.

This chain joins TRBV6-1 and TRBJ2-7, with 8 bases matching TRBD2. Germline V gene sequence: CDR1 MNHNS, CDR2 SASEGT. Trimming cost V 0 bases and J 2 bases; bases outside gene matches: 9. This CDR3 has 17 amino acids. The CDR3, as DNA: TGTGCCAGCAGTGAAGCCGGGGGGGGCGGGAGAACCTACGAGCAGTACTTC. This translates into CASSEAGGGGRTYEQYF.

This rearrangement joins TRBV24-1 to TRBJ1-1, with D unresolved. This CDR3 region has 14 residues. The germline CDR1 and CDR2 sequences are KGHDR and SFDVKD. The ends were cut back, 6 bases at V and 4 bases at J, with 14 bases in the middle. The CDR3 protein is CATSPGTRGTEAFF. The CDR3 DNA reads as TGTGCCACCAGTCCCGGCACCCGGGGCACTGAAGCTTTCTTT.